The sequence of this TCR beta chain was determined in a study of monozygotic twins with inflammatory bowel disease (dated by TCRdb to about 2019). About the full investigation: A total of some 30 monozygotic twin pairs were included in the full study, comprising nine German pairs (four IBD-concordant, five IBD-discordant) and 19 IBD-discordant Danish pairs. The search for disease-associated traits relied mainly on comparing IBD patients with their genetically identical healthy co-twins within discordant pairs. Each individual had, on average, about 151 000 unique TCRalpha sequences and 181 000 unique TCRbeta sequences available for analysis. Here is what the overall study found, with its caveats: A decrease in TCRbeta repertoire diversity, as measured by inverse Simpson index, was observed in IBD patients compared with their healthy co-twins. The results gave no support for a single strong signal or clonotype linked to IBD. The analysis was unable to tell apart different T cell subtypes. Concordant and discordant twins showed no difference in repertoire similarity, possibly because of limited statistical power. Differing immunosuppressive treatments among patients may have added background noise and inter-individual variability to the repertoires. Fewer clonotypes were shared with other individuals by IBD patients than by healthy twins, most markedly in patients showing signs of disease activity.

As for this clonotype: The antigen it binds to is not known.

The germline V gene supplies CDR1 SGHTA and CDR2 FQGNSA. The CDR3 runs 16 residues from the cysteine to the phenylalanine. There is no recorded DNA. From each donor, a roughly 2.7 ml peripheral blood sample was collected into PAXgene tubes and kept at -80 degrees C. Without any T cell sorting, total RNA was extracted from whole blood using the PAXgene blood miRNA kit on an automated QIAcube. Deep TCRalpha and TCRbeta repertoire profiling with unique molecular barcoding was performed on peripheral blood of monozygotic twin pairs concordant or discordant for inflammatory bowel disease. Smoking habits were recorded for all twin pairs, and individuals were classified as current, former or never smokers. To prepare the library, 5' RACE was applied. Preparation of each TCR library used 3,500 to 4,500 ng of total RNA. For each sample, cDNA was synthesized in eight separate reactions using SMARTScribe reverse transcriptase. During cDNA synthesis, template switching introduced unique molecular identifiers that contained a 6-nucleotide sample barcode. TCRalpha and TCRbeta cDNA was amplified in two nested PCRs of 16 and 9 cycles, and bead purification was carried out after each PCR. Before amplification, the cDNA was both treated with uracil DNA-glycosylase and purified with the QIAquick PCR purification kit. The second PCR was the step at which Illumina TruSeq-compatible adapters and sample-specific barcodes were added. TapeStation and Qubit were used to check library quality and concentration, and 4.5 to 6.5 ng of each library was pooled. Sequencing of pooled libraries was carried out on an Illumina HiSeq2500 single-index Rapid Run using 2 x 100 bp reads and custom sequencing primers. The authors' analysis ran thus. MiGEC version 1.2.6 was used for UMI-based consensus assembly to correct PCR and sequencing errors. V(D)J alignment, clonotype assembly and CDR3 extraction were performed with MiXCR version 2.1.1. To normalise gene usage, clonotype sharing and MAIT/NKT TCR abundance, the analysis used the top 1000, 10 000 and 20 000 clonotypes per sample. After downsampling to 27 000 UMIs, diversity was calculated as the inverse Simpson index using the vegan R package. Paired Mann-Whitney U tests were applied to discordant twin pairs, with Benjamini-Hochberg correction for multiple testing. After TCRdb reprocessed the reads, each CDR3 protein sequence was kept as one row, without DNA. These V and J calls rely on TCRdb rather than the paper's analysis. The sample's clone listing holds approximately 160,000 distinct CDR3 sequences. Of the sample, less than 7.5% is held by the ten largest clones.

The sequence was obtained from a human donor with ulcerative colitis or Crohn's disease, or a healthy co-twin of an affected twin (not recorded which). What was sequenced was blood. The chain was built from TRBV7-2 and TRBJ2-3; there is no DNA to check the TCRdb D call of TRBD2. The CDR3 here reads CASSPFLAGSTDTQYF.